What follows describes a single TCR beta chain. There is no known antigen for this receptor. No qualities accompany the bases; no much larger clone lies one base away. The sample is drawn from a study of blood T cell repertoires in COVID-19 (dated by TCRdb to about 2020). About the study as a whole: Samples covering the acute and convalescent phases of COVID-19 were provided by collaborators in the United States, Italy and Spain. The prospective study material was composed of cDNA or gDNA derived from T cells, B-cell-depleted T cells, or PBMCs. Deeply sampled blood TCRbeta repertoires from subjects exposed to, actively infected with, or recovered from COVID-19 were included in the dataset. A freely available public database, intended as a resource for researchers studying the immune response to SARS-CoV-2, is where the repertoires were released. The samples were drawn from the first 160 participants of the ongoing ImmuneRACE study and from 1,254 subjects provided by 6 global collaborators. The sample metadata nearly always contained a de-identified subject ID, COVID-19 status, age in years and sex. Where HLA class I and class II types were available, the types were taken from metadata supplied by the sample provider, not from assay-based typing. What the study reported, not specific to this receptor: Clinical and demographic metadata were provided uncurated, with the amount varying by source and participant.

The immunoSEQ Assay, a bias-controlled multiplex PCR, was used to amplify TCRbeta CDR3 regions from genomic DNA. From the authors' description of their analysis: The number of nucleated cells in each sample was estimated from the amplification of reference gene primers within the assay. To quantify the absolute abundance of each unique TCRbeta CDR3 rearrangement, sequence reads were collapsed and filtered. For each sample, productive Simpson clonality was calculated by taking the square root of Simpson's diversity index across productive rearrangements. TCRdb obtained this table from immuneACCESS and retained in-frame rearrangements with V and J assigned. These tables miss some clones; where compared with another copy, unresolved V genes account for less than half of the shortfall, and the remainder is unexplained. D and trimming were read from the DNA, whereas the V and J calls and clone size are those reported in that table. For this sample the table gives 150,000 or so clones, of which about nine tenths were detected only once. 3.5% to 4.5% of the sample comes from the top ten.

Enrolling through a virtual design, the prospective study's participants ranged in age from roughly 18 to 95 years and lived across roughly 23 United States geographic areas. In the prospective study, participants were assigned to cohorts based on the clinical history participants reported in a screening survey and a study questionnaire. Exposed participants were defined as having been in contact with someone with a PCR-confirmed or clinician-diagnosed COVID-19 case within 2 weeks of study entry. Mobile phlebotomists in the prospective study collected whole blood, serum and a nasopharyngeal or oropharyngeal swab from every participant. Additional blood draws and questionnaires over an approximately 2-month period could optionally be provided by prospective study participants. Prospective study blood samples were shipped either frozen or at room temperature before DNA extraction. The receptor's source is a woman between 35 and 50 years old who had been exposed to COVID-19. The sequenced sample was PBMCs or T cells enriched from blood (not recorded which).

The CDR3 sequence is CASSLIYGTGDLYEQYF. The sequenced DNA: TGTGCCAGCAGCTTAATCTACGGGACAGGGGACCTCTACGAGCAGTACTTC. Here the chain combines TRBV5-4 and TRBJ2-7, and 10 junctional nucleotides match TRBD1. V trim: 2 bases; J trim: 3 bases; unmatched bases: 11. CDR1 and CDR2 are drawn from the germline V gene (reference sequence): SGHNT, YYREEE. The CDR3 runs 17 amino acids, cysteine and phenylalanine included. Only CDR3 DNA is held: 51 bases, read in frame from base 1.